What follows describes a single T cell receptor beta chain. The antigen is unknown. The data stem from a study of graft-versus-host responses after intestinal transplantation. Overall study: Tacrolimus plus steroids were given to all recipients for two to three years, preceded by anti-thymocyte globulin induction.

Germline V gene data show CDR1 as MGHRA and CDR2 as YSYEKL. Trimming cost V 3 bases and J 5 bases, with 13 bases left between them. This CDR3 comprises 14 residues. This table comes from immunoSEQ multiplex PCR, and its TCRdb copy is limited to in-frame clones, with some not included. The sample has 130,000 to 150,000 clones, over 90% seen once. Overall study findings and caveats: Maximum circulating GvH clone levels tracked with early post-transplant HvG decreases. Allograft graft-versus-host to host-versus-graft clonal ratios ran high in patients with graft-donor T cell macrochimerism. Recipient bone marrow held GvH clones, some seen earlier in ileum or blood.

The rearrangement joins TRBV4-1 to TRBJ2-5; no clear D. The source was unstimulated CD4+ T cells sorted from spleen or lymph node cells, collected before intestinal transplant. The source of this sequence is a human donor who received an intestinal transplant. This CDR3 reads CASSHEVGRETQYF. CDR3 coding DNA: TGCGCCAGCAGCCACGAGGTTGGGCGGGAGACCCAGTACTTC.